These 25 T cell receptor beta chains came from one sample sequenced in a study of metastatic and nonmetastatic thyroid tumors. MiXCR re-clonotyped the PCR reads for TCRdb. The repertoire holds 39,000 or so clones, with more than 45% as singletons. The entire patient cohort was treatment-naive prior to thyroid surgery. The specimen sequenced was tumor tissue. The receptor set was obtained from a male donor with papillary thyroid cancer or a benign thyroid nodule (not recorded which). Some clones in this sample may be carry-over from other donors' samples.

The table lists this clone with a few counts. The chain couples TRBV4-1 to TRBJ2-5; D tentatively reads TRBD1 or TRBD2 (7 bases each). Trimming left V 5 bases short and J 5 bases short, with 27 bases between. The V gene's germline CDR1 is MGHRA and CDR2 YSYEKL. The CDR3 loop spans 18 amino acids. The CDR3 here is CASSTPSGRGRPDETQYF. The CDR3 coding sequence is TGCGCCAGCAGCACCCCCTCTGGGAGGGGGCGGCCGGACGAGACCCAGTACTTC.

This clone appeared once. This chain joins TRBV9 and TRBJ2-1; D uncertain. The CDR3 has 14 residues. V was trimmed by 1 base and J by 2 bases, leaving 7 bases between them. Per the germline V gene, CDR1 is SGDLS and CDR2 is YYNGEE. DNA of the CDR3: TGTGCCAGCAGCGTATCTGGCACCTACAATGAGCAGTTCTTC. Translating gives CASSVSGTYNEQFF.

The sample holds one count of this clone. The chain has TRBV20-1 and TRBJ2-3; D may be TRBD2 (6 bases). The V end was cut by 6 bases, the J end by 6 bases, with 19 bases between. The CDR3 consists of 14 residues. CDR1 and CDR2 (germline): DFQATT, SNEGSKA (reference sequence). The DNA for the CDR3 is TGCAGTGCCCCACCCGGGGGATTGACGGATACGCAGTATTTT. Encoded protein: CSAPPGGLTDTQYF.

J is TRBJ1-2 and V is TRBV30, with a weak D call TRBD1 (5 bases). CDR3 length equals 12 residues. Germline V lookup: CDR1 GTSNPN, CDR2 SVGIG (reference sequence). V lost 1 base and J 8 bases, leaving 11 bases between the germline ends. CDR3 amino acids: CAWSAGVGGYTF. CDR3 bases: TGTGCCTGGAGTGCGGGGGTGGGGGGCTACACCTTC.

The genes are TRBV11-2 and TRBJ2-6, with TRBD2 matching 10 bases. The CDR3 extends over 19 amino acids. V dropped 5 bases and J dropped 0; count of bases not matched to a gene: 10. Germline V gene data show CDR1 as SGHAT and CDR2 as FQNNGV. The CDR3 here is CASSPTPGLATSGANVLTF. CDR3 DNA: TGTGCCAGCAGCCCCACGCCGGGACTAGCGACCTCTGGGGCCAACGTCCTGACTTTC. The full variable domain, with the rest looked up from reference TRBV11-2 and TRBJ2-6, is EAGVAQSPRYKIIEKRQSVAFWCNPISGHATLYWYQQILGQGPKLLIQFQNNGVVDDSQLPKDRFSAERLKGVDSTLKIQPAKLEDSAVYLCASSPTPGLATSGANVLTFGAGSRLTVL.

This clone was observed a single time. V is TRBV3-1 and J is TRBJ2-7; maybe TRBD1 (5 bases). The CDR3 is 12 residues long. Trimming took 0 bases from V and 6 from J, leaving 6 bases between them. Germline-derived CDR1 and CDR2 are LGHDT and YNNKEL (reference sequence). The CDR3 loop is CASSQDQGEQYF. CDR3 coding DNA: TGTGCCAGCAGCCAAGATCAGGGCGAGCAGTACTTC.

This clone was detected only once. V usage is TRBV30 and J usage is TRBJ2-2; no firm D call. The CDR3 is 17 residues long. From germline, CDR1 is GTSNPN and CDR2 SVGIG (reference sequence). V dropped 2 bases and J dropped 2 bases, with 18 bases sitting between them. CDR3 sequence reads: CAWSQYAGWVNTGELFF. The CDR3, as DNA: TGTGCCTGGAGTCAATACGCAGGATGGGTCAACACCGGGGAGCTGTTTTTT.

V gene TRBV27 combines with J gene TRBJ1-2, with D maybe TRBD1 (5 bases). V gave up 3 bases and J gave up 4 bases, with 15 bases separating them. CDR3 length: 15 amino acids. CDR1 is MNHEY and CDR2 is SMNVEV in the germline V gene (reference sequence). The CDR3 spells CASSFGGPAGYGYTF. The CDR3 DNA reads TGTGCCAGCAGTTTTGGGGGACCGGCGGGCTATGGCTACACCTTC.

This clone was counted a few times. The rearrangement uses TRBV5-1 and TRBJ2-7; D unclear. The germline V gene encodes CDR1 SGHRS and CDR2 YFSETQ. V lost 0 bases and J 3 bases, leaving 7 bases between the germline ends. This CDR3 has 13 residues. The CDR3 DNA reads TGCGCCAGCAGCTTGGACTTTTACTACGAGCAGTACTTC. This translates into CASSLDFYYEQYF.

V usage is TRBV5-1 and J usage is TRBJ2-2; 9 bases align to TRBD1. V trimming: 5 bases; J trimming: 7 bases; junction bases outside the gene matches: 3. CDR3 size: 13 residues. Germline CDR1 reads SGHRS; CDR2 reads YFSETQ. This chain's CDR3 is CASRTGGHGELFF. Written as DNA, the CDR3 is TGCGCCAGCAGGACAGGGGGTCACGGGGAGCTGTTTTTT.

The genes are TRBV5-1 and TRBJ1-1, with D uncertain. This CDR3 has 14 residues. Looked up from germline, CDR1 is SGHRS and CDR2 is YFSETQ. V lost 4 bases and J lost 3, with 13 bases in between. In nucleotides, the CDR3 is TGCGCCAGCAGCCAGAACGGTGTAGACACTGAAGCTTTCTTT. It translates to CASSQNGVDTEAFF.

The DNA of the CDR3 is TGCGCCAGCAGCCAAGATTTAACAGGGCACCCTTCACCCCTCCACTTT. Translation gives CASSQDLTGHPSPLHF. The rearrangement uses TRBV4-1 and TRBJ1-6; D may be TRBD1 (6 bases). The ends were cut back, 0 bases at V and 9 bases at J, with 15 bases in the middle. CDR3 size: 16 residues. Per the germline V gene, CDR1 is MGHRA and CDR2 is YSYEKL.

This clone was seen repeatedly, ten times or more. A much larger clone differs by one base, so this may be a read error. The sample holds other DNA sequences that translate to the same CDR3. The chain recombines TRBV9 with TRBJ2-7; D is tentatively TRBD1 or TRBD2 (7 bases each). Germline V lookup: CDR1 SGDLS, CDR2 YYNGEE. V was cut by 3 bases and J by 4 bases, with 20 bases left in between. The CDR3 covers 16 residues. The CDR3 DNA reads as TGTGCCAGCAGCGGCTACGACAGGGAGGGCCGGTACGAGCAGTACTTC. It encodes CASSGYDREGRYEQYF.

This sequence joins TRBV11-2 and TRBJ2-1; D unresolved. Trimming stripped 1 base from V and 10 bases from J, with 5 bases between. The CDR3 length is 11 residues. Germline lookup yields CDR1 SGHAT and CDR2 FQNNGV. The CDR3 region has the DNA TGTGCCAGCAGCTTAGGTCCGGAGCAGTTCTTC. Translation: CASSLGPEQFF.

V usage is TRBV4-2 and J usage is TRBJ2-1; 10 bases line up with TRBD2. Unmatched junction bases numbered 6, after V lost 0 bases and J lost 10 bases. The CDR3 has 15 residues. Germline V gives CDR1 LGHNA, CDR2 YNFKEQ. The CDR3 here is CASSQDPSGSNEQFF. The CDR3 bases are TGTGCCAGCAGCCAAGATCCTAGCGGGAGTAACGAGCAGTTCTTC.

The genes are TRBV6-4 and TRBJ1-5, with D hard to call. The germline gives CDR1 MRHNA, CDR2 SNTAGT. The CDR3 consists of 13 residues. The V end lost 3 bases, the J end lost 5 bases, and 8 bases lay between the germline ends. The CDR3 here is CASSEGIDQPQHF. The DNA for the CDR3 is TGTGCCAGCAGTGAGGGAATTGATCAGCCCCAGCATTTT.

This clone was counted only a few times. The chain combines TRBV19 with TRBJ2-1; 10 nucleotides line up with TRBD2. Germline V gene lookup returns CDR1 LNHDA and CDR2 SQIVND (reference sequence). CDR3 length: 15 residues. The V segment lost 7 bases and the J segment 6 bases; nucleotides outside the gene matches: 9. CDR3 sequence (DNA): TGTGCCAGTAAGCCCCTAGCGGGGGATCTCAATGAGCAGTTCTTC. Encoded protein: CASKPLAGDLNEQFF.

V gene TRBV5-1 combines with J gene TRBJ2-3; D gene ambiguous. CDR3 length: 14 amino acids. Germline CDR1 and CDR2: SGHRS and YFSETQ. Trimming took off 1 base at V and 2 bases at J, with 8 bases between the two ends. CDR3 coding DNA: TGCGCCAGCAGCTTGCAGTTCTCCACAGATACGCAGTATTTT. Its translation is CASSLQFSTDTQYF. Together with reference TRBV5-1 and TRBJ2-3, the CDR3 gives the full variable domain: KAGVTQTPRYLIKTRGQQVTLSCSPISGHRSVSWYQQTPGQGLQFLFEYFSETQRNKGNFPGRFSGRQFSNSRSEMNVSTLELGDSALYLCASSLQFSTDTQYFGPGTRLTVL.

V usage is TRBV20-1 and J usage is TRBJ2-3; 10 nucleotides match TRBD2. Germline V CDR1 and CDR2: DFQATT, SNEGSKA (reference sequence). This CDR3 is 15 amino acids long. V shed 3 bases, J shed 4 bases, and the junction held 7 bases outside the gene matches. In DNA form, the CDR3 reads TGCAGTGCTAGGGGGCTAGCGGGAGAATCAGATACGCAGTATTTT. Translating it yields CSARGLAGESDTQYF.

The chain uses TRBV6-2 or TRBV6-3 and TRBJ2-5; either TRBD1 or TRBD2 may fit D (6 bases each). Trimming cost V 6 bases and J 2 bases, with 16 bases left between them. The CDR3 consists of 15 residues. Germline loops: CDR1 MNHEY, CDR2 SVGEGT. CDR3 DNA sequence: TGTGCCAGCAGCCACGGGGGCGTGAGTCAAGAGACCCAGTACTTC. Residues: CASSHGGVSQETQYF.

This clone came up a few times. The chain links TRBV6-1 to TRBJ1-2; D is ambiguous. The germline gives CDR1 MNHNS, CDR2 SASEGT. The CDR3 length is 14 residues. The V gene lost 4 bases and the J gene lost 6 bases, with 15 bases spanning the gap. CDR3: CASSGVGQYNGYTF. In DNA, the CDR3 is TGTGCCAGCAGTGGGGTTGGGCAGTATAATGGCTACACCTTC.

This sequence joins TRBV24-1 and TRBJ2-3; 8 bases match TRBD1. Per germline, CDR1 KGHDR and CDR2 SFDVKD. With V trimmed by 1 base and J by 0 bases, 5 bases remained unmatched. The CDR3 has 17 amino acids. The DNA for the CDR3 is TGTGCCACCAGTGATTTCGGGACAGGTTCTAGCACAGATACGCAGTATTTT. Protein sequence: CATSDFGTGSSTDTQYF.

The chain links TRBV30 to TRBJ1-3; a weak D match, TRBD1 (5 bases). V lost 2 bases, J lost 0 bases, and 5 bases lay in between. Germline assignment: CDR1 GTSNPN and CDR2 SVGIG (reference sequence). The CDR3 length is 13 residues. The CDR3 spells CAWSRGSGNTIYF. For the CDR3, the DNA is TGTGCCTGGAGTAGGGGCTCTGGAAACACCATATATTTT.

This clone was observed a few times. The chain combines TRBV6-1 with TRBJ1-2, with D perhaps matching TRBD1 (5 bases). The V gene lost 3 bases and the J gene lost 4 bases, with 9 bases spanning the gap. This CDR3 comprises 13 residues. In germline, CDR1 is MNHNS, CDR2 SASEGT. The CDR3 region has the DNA TGTGCCAGCAGTGAGGGACCTAGCTATGGCTACACCTTC. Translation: CASSEGPSYGYTF.

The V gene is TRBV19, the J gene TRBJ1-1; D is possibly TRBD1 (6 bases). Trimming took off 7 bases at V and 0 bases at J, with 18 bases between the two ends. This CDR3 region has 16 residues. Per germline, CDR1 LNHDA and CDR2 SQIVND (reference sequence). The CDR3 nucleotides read TGTGCCAGTACCTATTTACAAGGGGGATTGAACACTGAAGCTTTCTTT. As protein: CASTYLQGGLNTEAFF. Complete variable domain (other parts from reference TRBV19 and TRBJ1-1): DGGITQSPKYLFRKEGQNVTLSCEQNLNHDAMYWYRQDPGQGLRLIYYSQIVNDFQKGDIAEGYSVSREKKESFPLTVTSAQKNPTAFYLCASTYLQGGLNTEAFFGQGTRLTVV.